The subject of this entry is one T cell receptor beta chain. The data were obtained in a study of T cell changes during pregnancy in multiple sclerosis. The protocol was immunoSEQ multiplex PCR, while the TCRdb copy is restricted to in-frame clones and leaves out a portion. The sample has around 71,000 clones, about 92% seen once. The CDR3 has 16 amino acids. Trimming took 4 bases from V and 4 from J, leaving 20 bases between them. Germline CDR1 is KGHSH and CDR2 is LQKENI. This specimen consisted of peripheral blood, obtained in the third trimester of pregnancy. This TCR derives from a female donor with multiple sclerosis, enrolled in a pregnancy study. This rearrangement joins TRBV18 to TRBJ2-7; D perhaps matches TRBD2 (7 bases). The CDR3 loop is CASSQGQGRDLYEQYF. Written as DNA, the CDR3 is TGTGCCAGCTCACAAGGGCAGGGGAGGGACCTATACGAGCAGTACTTC.